A single sample is the source of the 24 T cell receptor beta chains below, sequenced in a study of OX40 agonist ivuxolimab in advanced cancers. This table comes from immunoSEQ multiplex PCR, and its TCRdb copy is limited to in-frame clones, with some not included. This sample has about 18,000 clones, with around 80% found just once. The sample was CD4+ or CD8+ T cells sorted from blood, taken in a trial of the OX40 agonist ivuxolimab. Source of these receptors: an adult with an advanced solid tumor such as melanoma, head and neck, liver or kidney cancer.

The chain is built from TRBV7-3 and TRBJ1-1; TRBD1 matches at 8 bases. Germline V gene lookup returns CDR1 SGHTA and CDR2 FQGTGA. This CDR3 has 13 residues. V lost 3 bases to trimming and J lost 6 bases; unmatched junction nucleotides: 3. The CDR3 is CASSFDRGAEAFF. The CDR3 DNA sequence: TGTGCCAGCAGCTTCGACAGGGGCGCTGAAGCTTTCTTT. Combining the CDR3 with reference TRBV7-3 and TRBJ1-1 gives the whole variable domain GAGVSQTPSNKVTEKGKYVELRCDPISGHTALYWYRQSLGQGPEFLIYFQGTGAADDSGLPNDRFFAVRPEGSVSTLKIQRTERGDSAVYLCASSFDRGAEAFFGQGTRLTVV.

This clone showed up just a few times. V usage is TRBV9 and J usage is TRBJ1-4, with no clear D. Germline V gene lookup returns CDR1 SGDLS and CDR2 YYNGEE. Trimming took 0 bases from V and 5 from J, leaving 11 bases between them. The CDR3 spans 15 residues. This chain's CDR3 is CASSVVERENEKLFF. Written as DNA, the CDR3 is TGTGCCAGCAGCGTAGTGGAGAGGGAGAATGAAAAACTGTTTTTT. Combining the CDR3 with reference TRBV9 and TRBJ1-4 gives the whole variable domain DSGVTQTPKHLITATGQRVTLRCSPRSGDLSVYWYQQSLDQGLQFLIQYYNGEERAKGNILERFSAQQFPDLHSELNLSSLELGDSALYFCASSVVERENEKLFFGSGTQLSVL.

The chain recombines TRBV27 with TRBJ1-1; the D gene is possibly TRBD1 (5 bases). The V gene's germline CDR1 is MNHEY and CDR2 SMNVEV (reference sequence). V was clipped by 2 bases and J by 7 bases, with 11 bases between them. CDR3 length equals 13 residues. The DNA of the CDR3 is TGTGCCAGCAGTTTACGGGGGTCCCTTGAAGCTTTCTTT. It encodes CASSLRGSLEAFF.

The rearrangement joins TRBV27 to TRBJ1-2, with D maybe TRBD1 (5 bases). This CDR3 has 13 residues. The ends were cut back, 5 bases at V and 3 bases at J, with 10 bases in the middle. CDR1 and CDR2 from the germline V gene are MNHEY and SMNVEV (reference sequence). CDR3 DNA sequence: TGTGCCAGCAGTCTCGACAGATACTATGGCTACACCTTC. It specifies CASSLDRYYGYTF.

This clone was detected only a few times. The DNA for the CDR3 is TGCGCCAGCAGCCAAGAGGACAGGGTGAACACTGAAGCTTTCTTT. Its protein is CASSQEDRVNTEAFF. This rearrangement joins TRBV4-1 to TRBJ1-1; 8 bases map to TRBD1. V lost 0 bases and J lost 0; bases outside the gene matches: 0. The CDR3 is 15 amino acids. The germline CDR1 and CDR2 sequences are MGHRA and YSYEKL.

The chain employs TRBV28 and TRBJ1-5; 7 bases match TRBD1. This CDR3 has 14 amino acids. CDR1 is MDHEN and CDR2 is SYDVKM in the germline V gene. Trimming cost V 4 bases and J 7 bases; bases outside gene matches: 7. The CDR3 nucleotides read TGTGCCAGCAGTTCGACAGGGTTAGACCAGCCCCAGCATTTT. Its translation is CASSSTGLDQPQHF.

Comments on this clone: No DNA is shown, since the ends of the CDR3 on it are uncertain; the CDR3 is the one TCRdb lists. The V and J genes are TRBV27 and TRBJ2-7; TRBD1 reflects the table's D call only, with no check against the DNA. Germline V gives CDR1 MNHEY, CDR2 SMNVEV (reference sequence). The CDR3 extends over 15 residues, inclusive of both ends. The CDR3 region is CASSSSQGAQYEQYF.

In nucleotides, the CDR3 is TGTGCCAGCGGTTGGGGGCGAGGGGAGACCCAGTACTTC. This gives the protein CASGWGRGETQYF. The genes are TRBV28 and TRBJ2-5, with D possibly being TRBD1 (6 bases). This CDR3 has 13 amino acids. Germline lookup yields CDR1 MDHEN and CDR2 SYDVKM. Trimming stripped 8 bases from V and 5 bases from J, with 15 bases between.

The chain has TRBV11-2 and TRBJ2-5; a weak D match, TRBD1 (6 bases). The end of the DNA is better explained by TRBJ2-7, so the J call may be wrong. Germline loops: CDR1 SGHAT, CDR2 FQNNGV. The CDR3 spans 14 residues. Here the CDR3 reads CASSFQGQIYEQYF. In DNA form, the CDR3 reads TGTGCCAGCAGCTTTCAAGGACAGATCTACGAGCAGTACTTC.

The chain has TRBV21-1 and TRBJ2-7; TRBD1, the table's D call, lacks a check against the DNA. TRBV21-1 is a listed pseudogene. CDR3 length: 16 residues. The CDR3 reads CASSRSPLGTGNEQYF. The CDR3 bases are TGTGCCAGCAGCCGATCCCCTCTGGGGACAGGGAACGAGCAGTACTTC.

The chain recombines TRBV6-1 with TRBJ1-2; D is undetermined. This CDR3 has 11 amino acids. V lost 1 base and J 8 bases, leaving 5 bases between the germline ends. CDR1 and CDR2 (germline): MNHNS, SASEGT. Here the CDR3 DNA reads TGTGCCAGCAGTGAAGGCTTGGGCTACACCTTC. Residues: CASSEGLGYTF.

The genes are TRBV6-5 and TRBJ1-2; 7 nucleotides match TRBD1. CDR1 is MNHEY and CDR2 is SVGAGI in the germline V gene. V was clipped by 10 bases and J by 2 bases; unmatched bases: 4. This CDR3 has 12 residues. CDR3 nucleotide sequence: TGTGCCATCCGGACAGGAAACTATGGCTACACCTTC. This encodes CAIRTGNYGYTF.

The V call is TRBV5-1, the J call TRBJ2-1; D is ambiguous. The CDR3 consists of 15 residues. V was cut by 4 bases and J by 0 bases, with 11 bases left in between. CDR1 is SGHRS, CDR2 YFSETQ, per germline. This CDR3 is CASSADVSSYNEQFF. The CDR3 coding sequence is TGCGCCAGCAGCGCAGACGTTAGCTCCTACAATGAGCAGTTCTTC.

This chain connects TRBV5-1 to TRBJ1-1; D possibly corresponds to TRBD1 (6 bases). The V end was cut by 4 bases, the J end by 1 base, with 8 bases between. Germline V gene data show CDR1 as SGHRS and CDR2 as YFSETQ. The CDR3 covers 13 residues. The CDR3 nucleotides read TGCGCCAGCAGCACGGGACAGAACACTGAAGCTTTCTTT. Translation: CASSTGQNTEAFF. The whole variable domain, remainder taken from reference TRBV5-1 and TRBJ1-1, is KAGVTQTPRYLIKTRGQQVTLSCSPISGHRSVSWYQQTPGQGLQFLFEYFSETQRNKGNFPGRFSGRQFSNSRSEMNVSTLELGDSALYLCASSTGQNTEAFFGQGTRLTVV.

This CDR3 reads CASSQFWTSEQFF. The CDR3 DNA sequence: TGTGCCAGCAGCCAATTCTGGACATCCGAGCAGTTCTTC. The V call is TRBV14, the J call TRBJ2-1, with D tentatively TRBD1 (5 bases). The V end was cut by 2 bases, the J end by 10 bases, with 12 bases between. Germline CDR1 reads SGHDN; CDR2 reads FVKESK. This CDR3 is 13 amino acids long. The variable domain in full, completed from reference TRBV14 and TRBJ2-1, reads EAGVTQFPSHSVIEKGQTVTLRCDPISGHDNLYWYRRVMGKEIKFLLHFVKESKQDESGMPNNRFLAERTGGTYSTLKVQPAELEDSGVYFCASSQFWTSEQFFGPGTRLTVL.

The chain employs TRBV6-6 and TRBJ2-7; 10 bases map to TRBD2. Trimming took 1 base from V and 1 from J; bases not matched to a gene: 1. The CDR3 contains 15 residues. Germline lookup yields CDR1 MNHNY and CDR2 SVGAGI (reference sequence). CDR3 DNA sequence: TGTGCCAGCAGTTACTTAGCGGGGGGTTCCTACGAGCAGTACTTC. Amino acid sequence: CASSYLAGGSYEQYF.

In this sample, this clone turned up a few times. This chain joins TRBV6-1 and TRBJ1-5; no firm D call. Per germline, CDR1 MNHNS and CDR2 SASEGT. This CDR3 spans 14 amino acids. Trimming pared 2 bases from V and 2 bases from J, leaving 7 bases between. CDR3 DNA: TGTGCCAGCAGTGAAAATTTCGGCAATCAGCCCCAGCATTTT. This translates into CASSENFGNQPQHF.

The chain carries TRBV9 and TRBJ2-6; no definite D call. The CDR3 runs to 15 residues. The V end was cut by 0 bases, the J end by 2 bases, with 6 bases between. Germline CDR1 reads SGDLS; CDR2 reads YYNGEE. DNA of the CDR3: TGTGCCAGCAGCGTAGATGATCCTGGGGCCAACGTCCTGACTTTC. The encoded protein is CASSVDDPGANVLTF.

This clone appeared a few times. The chain uses TRBV9 and TRBJ1-5; D perhaps matches TRBD1 (6 bases). The V gene lost 0 bases and the J gene lost 10 bases, with 17 bases spanning the gap. The CDR3 spans 15 residues. The germline gives CDR1 SGDLS, CDR2 YYNGEE. CDR3 protein: CASSVAPPRGYPQHF. As DNA, the CDR3 is TGTGCCAGCAGCGTAGCCCCCCCCAGGGGATATCCCCAGCATTTT.

The chain employs TRBV6-5 and TRBJ1-5; no definite D call. CDR3 length equals 15 residues. Trimming stripped 8 bases from V and 0 bases from J, with 14 bases between. Germline V CDR1 and CDR2: MNHEY, SVGAGI. The CDR3 region has the DNA TGTGCCAGCGGTGTGTCAGTCGATAGCAATCAGCCCCAGCATTTT. It is translated as CASGVSVDSNQPQHF.

A few counts support this clone. CDR3 nucleotides: TGTGCCAGCAGTTCAAGAGCCGGGACAGGGGTCGAGCAGTACTTC. The encoded protein is CASSSRAGTGVEQYF. This sequence joins TRBV7-6 and TRBJ2-7, with TRBD1 matching over 10 bases. Trimming at V came to 6 bases and at J to 6 bases, leaving 11 bases not matched to a gene. The CDR3 extends over 15 amino acids. Germline loops: CDR1 SGHVS, CDR2 FNYEAQ.

V usage is TRBV5-5 and J usage is TRBJ2-7, with D tentatively TRBD1 (5 bases). V lost 4 bases and J 5 bases, leaving 13 bases between the germline ends. This CDR3 comprises 13 residues. Germline assignment: CDR1 SGHKS and CDR2 YYEKEE (reference sequence). CDR3 loop: CASSGVVRDEQYF. CDR3 DNA: TGTGCCAGCAGCGGGGTCGTCAGGGACGAGCAGTACTTC.

The V and J genes are TRBV9 and TRBJ2-7, with 10 nucleotides matching TRBD2. V was clipped by 0 bases and J by 5 bases; unmatched bases: 5. The length of the CDR3 is 15 residues. Germline V lookup: CDR1 SGDLS, CDR2 YYNGEE. The CDR3 reads CASSVEPSGSHEQYF. CDR3 coding DNA: TGTGCCAGCAGCGTAGAGCCTAGCGGGAGCCACGAGCAGTACTTC.

In its sample, this clone ranks as medium-sized. The J gene is TRBJ1-1, the V gene TRBV7-9; D gene unclear. Germline V gene sequence: CDR1 SEHNR, CDR2 FQNEAQ (reference sequence). V was shortened by 2 bases and J by 0 bases, with 10 bases between the two germline ends. The CDR3 has 15 residues. CDR3 DNA sequence: TGTGCCAGCAGCTTAAGACAAGATATGAACACTGAAGCTTTCTTT. Encoded protein: CASSLRQDMNTEAFF.